What follows are 20 T cell receptor beta chains derived from one specimen sequenced in a study of blood T cells in healthy people across ages. Primed by a sample-barcoded 5' primer and a J-beta primer mix, a second PCR proceeded for roughly 7 to 12 cycles. Via MiXCR, TCRdb re-called the 5' RACE reads, giving one row per CDR3 protein. The sample lists about 780,000 distinct CDR3 sequences, roughly 24% seen once, with around 2.9% in the top ten. These data were likewise used in another study, on T cells of mothers and their children.

Sequenced sample: blood. The receptor set was obtained from a boy aged 10-17 years in good health.

V is TRBV18 and J is TRBJ2-5; D unclear. There are 13 residues in the CDR3. Deletions cut 3 bases from V and 3 bases from J, with 8 bases between. Germline V lookup: CDR1 KGHSH, CDR2 LQKENI. The CDR3 loop is CASSPGSEETQYF. The CDR3 DNA follows: TGTGCCAGCTCACCGGGGTCAGAAGAGACCCAGTACTTC.

This clonotype was detected a few times. V is TRBV6-1 and J is TRBJ1-5; 7 nucleotides line up with TRBD1. The CDR3 covers 16 residues. The V and J ends lost 5 bases and 0 bases, in that order; junction bases with no gene match: 7. CDR1 is MNHNS, CDR2 SASEGT, per germline. The CDR3 here is CASSRNRGYSNQPQHF. DNA of the CDR3: TGTGCCAGCAGTAGAAACAGGGGTTATAGCAATCAGCCCCAGCATTTT.

The genes are TRBV4-1 and TRBJ1-2; no clear D gene. Germline assignment: CDR1 MGHRA and CDR2 YSYEKL. The CDR3 has 16 amino acids. V was pared by 3 bases and J by 8 bases, with 22 bases between. The CDR3 reads CASSQARARGPRGYTF. As DNA, the CDR3 is TGCGCCAGCAGCCAGGCCCGTGCCAGAGGGCCCAGAGGCTACACCTTC.

The V gene is TRBV9, the J gene TRBJ1-3; D is ambiguous. The CDR3 covers 15 residues. Germline V gives CDR1 SGDLS, CDR2 YYNGEE. V was pared by 0 bases and J by 4 bases, with 11 bases between. The DNA of the CDR3 is TGTGCCAGCAGCGTAGGTGCAGCGAGAGGAAACACCATATATTTT. This codes for CASSVGAARGNTIYF.

This sequence joins TRBV7-3 and TRBJ2-5, with 8 bases aligning to TRBD2. The J call is doubtful: the DNA matches TRBJ2-1 better. CDR3 size: 16 residues. Germline V lookup: CDR1 SGHTA, CDR2 FQGTGA. The CDR3 region is CASRGPGGRMGNEQFF. The CDR3 DNA is TGTGCCAGCCGCGGGCCGGGGGGGCGTATGGGCAATGAGCAGTTCTTC.

This clonotype was seen a few times. The rearrangement links TRBV30 to TRBJ1-1, with 7 bases that match TRBD1. J gave up 11 bases and V 1 base, and 4 bases lay outside the gene matches. The CDR3 consists of 11 residues. The germline gives CDR1 GTSNPN, CDR2 SVGIG (reference sequence). CDR3 coding DNA: TGTGCCTGGAGTGGACAGGGTGACGCTTTCTTT. This encodes CAWSGQGDAFF.

The chain joins TRBV20-1 to TRBJ1-2; D not certain. This CDR3 is 14 amino acids long. Germline loops: CDR1 DFQATT, CDR2 SNEGSKA (reference sequence). V lost 0 bases to trimming and J lost 1 base, with 9 bases between them. CDR3 sequence: CSARDLTVNYGYTF. CDR3 in DNA: TGCAGTGCTAGAGATCTCACGGTTAACTATGGCTACACCTTC.

On this clonotype itself: One junction end disagrees with the germline gene, perhaps due to a read error. The chain has TRBV5-1 and TRBJ2-5; D not resolved. Gene TRBJ2-1 matches the end of the DNA better, so the J call may be wrong. The CDR3 extends over 14 amino acids. The germline V gene has CDR1 SGHRS and CDR2 YFSETQ. CDR3 protein: CASSFSLWDNEQFF. The CDR3 nucleotides read TGTGCCAGCAGCTTTTCCCTCTGGGACAATGAGCAGTTCTTC.

The rearrangement uses TRBV28 and TRBJ1-5; D is unresolved. There are 17 residues in the CDR3. Trimming stripped 3 bases from V and 3 bases from J, with 18 bases between. Germline V gene data show CDR1 as MDHEN and CDR2 as SYDVKM. The CDR3 DNA reads TGTGCCAGCAGTTTGACACTAGCCATGGACTCCAATCAGCCCCAGCATTTT. Translated: CASSLTLAMDSNQPQHF.

This clonotype appeared a few times. The junction departs from the called germline gene at one end, perhaps through a read error. This rearrangement joins TRBV12-3 or TRBV12-4 to TRBJ2-2, with TRBD1 matching over 7 bases. There are 15 residues in the CDR3. CDR3 region: CASSLAYRGTGELFF. CDR3 DNA: TGTGCCAGCAGTCTAGCTTACAGGGGCACCGGGGAGCTGTTTTTT.

The J gene is TRBJ2-3, the V gene TRBV20-1, with D possibly called TRBD1 or TRBD2 (5 bases each). CDR1 DFQATT and CDR2 SNEGSKA come from the germline V gene (reference sequence). The V end was cut by 0 bases, the J end by 3 bases, with 13 bases between. This CDR3 is 15 amino acids long. CDR3 coding DNA: TGCAGTGCTAGAGATCGGGGCTATGGGACAGATACGCAGTATTTT. It is translated as CSARDRGYGTDTQYF.

V gene TRBV3-1 combines with J gene TRBJ2-1; TRBD1 is a possible D gene (6 bases). This CDR3 comprises 16 residues. V was shortened by 1 base and J by 5 bases, with 15 bases between the two germline ends. Germline V lookup: CDR1 LGHDT, CDR2 YNNKEL (reference sequence). Here the CDR3 DNA reads TGTGCCAGCAGCCAAGCCCGTTGGCAGGGGAACAATGAGCAGTTCTTC. Protein: CASSQARWQGNNEQFF.

The gene calls are TRBV6-1 and TRBJ2-7; D gene ambiguous. Germline CDR1 MNHNS, CDR2 SASEGT. This CDR3 contains 13 residues. V was cut by 7 bases and J by 1 base, with 11 bases left in between. Here the CDR3 DNA reads TGTGCCAGCACCATGGACGGATCCTACGAGCAGTACTTC. Protein product: CASTMDGSYEQYF.

This sequence joins TRBV18 and TRBJ2-7, with D tentatively TRBD2 (6 bases). Matching the DNA end better, TRBJ2-1 makes the J call doubtful. The length of the CDR3 is 15 residues. The germline gives CDR1 KGHSH, CDR2 LQKENI. CDR3 sequence: CASSPPMGTDNEQFF. Here the CDR3 DNA reads TGTGCCAGCTCACCACCGATGGGGACTGACAATGAGCAGTTCTTC.

The CDR3 sequence is CASRPTPVAETQYF. The CDR3 region has the DNA TGTGCCAGCAGGCCAACACCAGTAGCAGAGACCCAGTACTTC. The chain links TRBV28 to TRBJ2-5, with D unresolved. The CDR3 runs to 14 residues. CDR1 and CDR2 from the germline V gene are MDHEN and SYDVKM. The V end was cut by 6 bases, the J end by 4 bases, with 15 bases between.

This clonotype was recorded at least ten times. This chain connects TRBV9 to TRBJ2-6, with TRBD1 as a possible D gene (6 bases). Germline V gives CDR1 SGDLS, CDR2 YYNGEE. V lost 4 bases to trimming and J lost 0 bases, with 11 bases between them. This CDR3 spans 16 amino acids. For the CDR3, the DNA is TGTGCCAGCAGCACTGGACAGACCTCTGGGGCCAACGTCCTGACTTTC. This sequence encodes CASSTGQTSGANVLTF.

This clonotype appeared a few times. The chain recombines TRBV29-1 with TRBJ2-1; weak D call: TRBD2 (6 bases). This CDR3 has 13 amino acids. Germline CDR1 reads SQVTM; CDR2 reads ANQGSEA. The V end was cut by 6 bases, the J end by 5 bases, with 14 bases between. The CDR3 nucleotides are TGCAGCGTGCCGCGGGGCCTTCACAATGAGCAGTTCTTC. It specifies CSVPRGLHNEQFF.

A remark on this clonotype: The CDR3 ends on some other residue instead of the conserved phenylalanine or tryptophan, so this is likely a read error. The chain uses TRBV2 and TRBJ2-5, with D maybe TRBD1 (6 bases). The J call may be incorrect, as the DNA end agrees better with TRBJ2-7. The length of the CDR3 is 14 residues. Germline assignment: CDR1 SNHLY and CDR2 FYNNEI. In DNA form, the CDR3 reads TGTGCCAGCAGTGAGAACAGGGAAGCGTACGAGCAGTACCTC. Its translation: CASSENREAYEQYL.

This clonotype has only a few counts. This chain joins TRBV3-1 and TRBJ1-2; D possibly corresponds to TRBD1 (5 bases). This CDR3 contains 14 residues. The germline V and J ends were trimmed by 1 base and 7 bases, with 13 bases remaining between them. In germline, CDR1 is LGHDT, CDR2 YNNKEL (reference sequence). The CDR3 DNA follows: TGTGCCAGCAGCCAAGTTGTGGACATGGGTGGCTACACCTTC. Its translation: CASSQVVDMGGYTF. The variable domain in full, completed from reference TRBV3-1 and TRBJ1-2, reads DTAVSQTPKYLVTQMGNDKSIKCEQNLGHDTMYWYKQDSKKFLKIMFSYNNKELIINETVPNRFSPKSPDKAHLNLHINSLELGDSAVYFCASSQVVDMGGYTFGSGTRLTVV.

Regarding this clonotype: One junction end disagrees with the germline gene, perhaps due to a read error. This chain uses TRBV5-8 with TRBJ2-7; 11 nucleotides match TRBD2. This CDR3 spans 12 amino acids. In germline, CDR1 is SGHTS, CDR2 YDEGEE. The DNA for the CDR3 is TGTGCCAGCAGACCACTAGCGGGGGCGTCGAACTTC. Translation gives CASRPLAGASNF. Based on the CDR3 plus reference TRBV5-8 and TRBJ2-7, the full variable domain is EAGVTQSPTHLIKTRGQQATLRCSPISGHTSVYWYQQALGLGLQFLLWYDEGEERNRGNFPPRFSGRQFPNYSSELNVNALELEDSALYLCASRPLAGASNFGPGTRLTVT.